This T cell receptor beta chain comes out of a study of cytomegalovirus exposure and HLA in healthy donors. This CDR3 has 14 amino acids. Trimming pared 2 bases from V and 3 bases from J, leaving 7 bases between. The germline gives CDR1 MNHNY, CDR2 SVGAGI (reference sequence). This clone was counted a few times. The antigen is unknown. 60 Vbeta and 13 Jbeta primers were used in PCR. The assay was immunoSEQ multiplex PCR, and TCRdb's table has in-frame clones only and misses some. This sample has 69,000 or so clones; about 70% occur once, and the top ten carry 3% to 4%. Study-wide results and limits: Some highly shared sequence variants likely arose as a pipeline artifact.

The sample taken for sequencing was PBMCs. The clonotype was recovered from a man aged 18 to 35 in good health and CMV-seronegative. This chain joins TRBV6-6 and TRBJ1-4, with D uncertain. CDR3 sequence: CASSYGGSNEKLFF. As DNA, the CDR3 is TGTGCCAGCAGTTACGGCGGGTCTAATGAAAAACTGTTTTTT.